This passage covers 20 T cell receptor beta chains from one sample sequenced in a study of vaccination effects on CD4 cells after COVID-19. Culturing for more than 9 days preceded CD4+ T cell isolation. Assay: immunoSEQ multiplex PCR; the TCRdb copy retains only in-frame clones and omits some. The sample lists roughly 31,000 clones; about 70% were seen once. Their specific antigens are unknown. Here the sequenced sample was CD4+ T cells from PBMCs cultured without peptide, taken before COVID-19 vaccination. The origin of the receptors is a human donor who received a COVID-19 vaccine.

V is TRBV9 and J is TRBJ2-7, with 9 bases identical to TRBD2. The V gene's germline CDR1 is SGDLS and CDR2 YYNGEE. The CDR3 has 15 residues. The V gene end was trimmed by 0 bases and the J gene end by 3 bases; junction bases not matched to a gene: 4. Here the CDR3 DNA reads TGTGCCAGCAGCGTAGCCACTAGCGGGTTCTACGAGCAGTACTTC. Translating gives CASSVATSGFYEQYF. The full variable domain, in which reference TRBV9 and TRBJ2-7 provide the parts outside the CDR3, is DSGVTQTPKHLITATGQRVTLRCSPRSGDLSVYWYQQSLDQGLQFLIQYYNGEERAKGNILERFSAQQFPDLHSELNLSSLELGDSALYFCASSVATSGFYEQYFGPGTRLTVT.

The gene calls are TRBV12-5 and TRBJ2-1; 12 nucleotides agree with TRBD2. V shed 6 bases and J 6 bases; nucleotides not matched to a gene: 12. This CDR3 spans 17 amino acids. The germline V gene encodes CDR1 LGHNT and CDR2 FRNRAP. CDR3 nucleotides: TGTGCTAGTGGAACATCTAGCGGGGGGGGAGTCGGCAATGAGCAGTTCTTC. Its translation is CASGTSSGGGVGNEQFF. Full variable domain (missing parts from reference TRBV12-5 and TRBJ2-1): DARVTQTPRHKVTEMGQEVTMRCQPILGHNTVFWYRQTMMQGLELLAYFRNRAPLDDSGMPKDRFSAEMPDATLATLKIQPSEPRDSAVYFCASGTSSGGGVGNEQFFGPGTRLTVL.

This chain connects TRBV2 to TRBJ2-3; 8 bases match TRBD2. The CDR3 loop spans 16 amino acids. Germline CDR1 reads SNHLY; CDR2 reads FYNNEI. With 3 bases clipped from V and 2 bases from J, the junction kept 7 bases outside the gene matches. This CDR3 reads CASSDWGGRTTDTQYF. The CDR3 region has the DNA TGTGCCAGCAGTGATTGGGGCGGGAGGACCACAGATACGCAGTATTTT. The complete variable domain, with remaining parts taken from reference TRBV2 and TRBJ2-3, reads EPEVTQTPSHQVTQMGQEVILRCVPISNHLYFYWYRQILGQKVEFLVSFYNNEISEKSEIFDDQFSVERPDGSNFTLKIRSTKLEDSAMYFCASSDWGGRTTDTQYFGPGTRLTVL.

The rearrangement links TRBV5-1 to TRBJ1-2; D is undetermined. From germline, CDR1 is SGHRS and CDR2 YFSETQ. Trimming shortened V by 0 bases and J by 3 bases, and 9 bases separated the two germline ends. The CDR3 is made up of 14 amino acids. CDR3 sequence: CASSLVLGDYGYTF. The CDR3 DNA sequence: TGCGCCAGCAGCTTGGTTCTGGGCGACTATGGCTACACCTTC.

The genes are TRBV5-4 and TRBJ2-1, with 8 bases fitting TRBD1. V was pared by 0 bases and J by 2 bases, with 1 base of the junction left unmatched. The germline CDR1 and CDR2 sequences are SGHNT and YYREEE (reference sequence). This CDR3 has 15 residues. The CDR3 nucleotides are TGTGCCAGCAGCTTGGGGACAGGGACCTACAATGAGCAGTTCTTC. This codes for CASSLGTGTYNEQFF.

The CDR3 spells CAISEAVGVGNSPLHF. The CDR3 bases are TGTGCCATCAGTGAAGCGGTGGGAGTAGGGAATTCACCCCTCCACTTT. The rearrangement joins TRBV10-3 to TRBJ1-6; the D is unclear. V lost 3 bases to trimming and J lost 7 bases, with 16 bases between them. In germline, CDR1 is ENHRY, CDR2 SYGVKD. The CDR3 runs 16 residues.

This clone appeared a few times. This chain links TRBV14 with TRBJ2-1; D call uncertain. V shed 4 bases and J shed 9 bases, with 16 bases lying between them. CDR3 length equals 14 residues. Germline assignment: CDR1 SGHDN and CDR2 FVKESK. CDR3 sequence reads: CASSPRVLDGEQFF. CDR3 coding DNA: TGTGCCAGCAGCCCACGGGTCCTAGACGGTGAGCAGTTCTTC. The whole variable domain, remainder taken from reference TRBV14 and TRBJ2-1, is EAGVTQFPSHSVIEKGQTVTLRCDPISGHDNLYWYRRVMGKEIKFLLHFVKESKQDESGMPNNRFLAERTGGTYSTLKVQPAELEDSGVYFCASSPRVLDGEQFFGPGTRLTVL.

This chain joins TRBV6-6 and TRBJ2-1; 12 nucleotides align to TRBD2. Germline CDR1 is MNHNY and CDR2 is SVGAGI (reference sequence). The CDR3 sequence is 16 residues long. V lost 6 bases and J lost 9; bases outside the gene matches: 12. CDR3 DNA: TGTGCCAGCAGAACGACATTGGGACTAGCGGGCGGTGAGCAGTTCTTC. Translating gives CASRTTLGLAGGEQFF.

J is TRBJ2-7 and V is TRBV25-1; D perhaps matches TRBD1 (5 bases). The V gene lost 5 bases and the J gene lost 6 bases, with 8 bases spanning the gap. This CDR3 has 11 amino acids. Germline values: CDR1 MGHDK, CDR2 SYGVNS. The CDR3 spells CASSYQGEQYF. The CDR3 nucleotides are TGTGCCAGCAGTTACCAGGGCGAGCAGTACTTC.

This clone occurred a few times. V and J are TRBV7-8 and TRBJ2-7, with D tentatively TRBD2 (5 bases). The CDR3 length is 14 residues. The germline V and J ends were trimmed by 8 bases and 2 bases, with 16 bases remaining between them. From germline, CDR1 is SGHVS and CDR2 FQNEAQ. The CDR3 nucleotides are TGTGCCAGCCAAAACAGCCCTAGCCCCTACGAGCAGTACTTC. This gives the protein CASQNSPSPYEQYF.

J is TRBJ2-7 and V is TRBV3-1 (or the pseudogene TRBV3-2); weak D call: TRBD1 (6 bases). The germline V gene has CDR1 LGHDT and CDR2 YNNKEL (reference sequence). The CDR3 has 16 residues. Trimming took 5 bases from V and 4 from J, leaving 21 bases between them. The CDR3 spells CASSFKAGDLPYEQYF. Written as DNA, the CDR3 is TGTGCCAGCAGCTTCAAAGCAGGGGACCTTCCTTACGAGCAGTACTTC.

The chain combines TRBV19 with TRBJ1-5; 7 bases align to TRBD1. Germline V gene data show CDR1 as LNHDA and CDR2 as SQIVND (reference sequence). This CDR3 comprises 15 residues. The V and J ends lost 6 bases and 7 bases, in that order; junction bases with no gene match: 12. CDR3 nucleotides: TGTGCCAGTAGCGGAGACAGGGCCCCAGGACAGCCCCAGCATTTT. It specifies CASSGDRAPGQPQHF.

The CDR3 nucleotides are TGTGCCAGCTCACCGTCGACTAGCTTCAATGAGCAGTTCTTC. This codes for CASSPSTSFNEQFF. This chain joins TRBV18 and TRBJ2-1, with 7 bases aligning to TRBD2. The CDR3 consists of 14 residues. V was clipped by 3 bases and J by 6 bases; unmatched bases: 5. Per the germline V gene, CDR1 is KGHSH and CDR2 is LQKENI.

This chain uses TRBV19 with TRBJ1-1, with D maybe TRBD1 (5 bases). The V end lost 6 bases, the J end lost 4 bases, and 15 bases lay between the germline ends. Germline values: CDR1 LNHDA, CDR2 SQIVND (reference sequence). CDR3 length: 14 residues. The DNA for the CDR3 is TGTGCCAGTAGCTCGAGACGGGGCGCCACTGAAGCTTTCTTT. This codes for CASSSRRGATEAFF.

The genes are TRBV5-6 and TRBJ2-1, with D possibly TRBD1 on 6 matching bases. V lost 5 bases and J 6 bases, leaving 21 bases between the germline ends. Germline CDR1 is SGHDT and CDR2 is YYEEEE. The CDR3 runs to 16 residues. The CDR3: CASSSLTTGFGNEQFF. The CDR3 bases are TGTGCCAGCAGTTCTCTAACTACAGGGTTTGGCAATGAGCAGTTCTTC.

This clone has just a few counts. This chain uses TRBV6-5 with TRBJ1-5, with D unclear. CDR1 is MNHEY, CDR2 SVGAGI, per germline. The V end lost 7 bases, the J end lost 7 bases, and 20 bases lay between the germline ends. The CDR3 has 15 residues. The CDR3 loop reads CASTEAASVLQPQHF. In nucleotides, the CDR3 is TGTGCCAGCACGGAGGCCGCGAGTGTATTACAGCCCCAGCATTTT.

The CDR3: CASSPTRLAGVEQFF. DNA for the CDR3: TGTGCCAGCAGCCCTACCCGACTAGCGGGGGTTGAGCAGTTCTTC. The chain has TRBV9 and TRBJ2-1, with TRBD2 matching over 12 bases. Trimming removed 4 bases from V and 9 bases from J; junction bases left unmatched: 8. From germline, CDR1 is SGDLS and CDR2 YYNGEE. The CDR3 consists of 15 residues.

The V and J genes are TRBV27 and TRBJ2-7, with TRBD2 matching over 10 bases. V lost 5 bases, J lost 6 bases, and 10 bases stayed unmatched. The CDR3 is 15 residues long. Germline-derived CDR1 and CDR2 are MNHEY and SMNVEV (reference sequence). DNA of the CDR3: TGTGCCAGCAGTAATAGACTAGCGGGCCTCTCCGAGCAGTACTTC. This translates into CASSNRLAGLSEQYF.

The J gene is TRBJ2-1, the V gene TRBV3-1 (or the pseudogene TRBV3-2), with D maybe TRBD2 (5 bases). Germline V gives CDR1 LGHDT, CDR2 YNNKEL (reference sequence). Trimming took 5 bases from V and 8 from J, leaving 10 bases between them. The CDR3 length is 12 residues. As DNA, the CDR3 is TGTGCCAGCAGCTCAATCGGGGATGAGCAGTTCTTC. Translated, it gives CASSSIGDEQFF.

The rearrangement uses TRBV5-1 and TRBJ2-6; D unresolved. Germline V CDR1 and CDR2: SGHRS, YFSETQ. The CDR3 has 20 amino acids. V was clipped by 3 bases and J by 4 bases, with 26 bases between them. Here the CDR3 DNA reads TGCGCCAGCAGCTCGCCAACCAGCAAACAATCAACTCTGGGGGCCAACGTCCTGACTTTC. Amino acids: CASSSPTSKQSTLGANVLTF.